One sample yielded the 2 T cell receptor beta chains listed below, sequenced in a study of T-cell memory formation after mild COVID-19. One entry per CDR3 protein, called by TCRdb with MiXCR from the 5' RACE reads. Altogether under 350,000 distinct CDR3 sequences are present, about a sixth being singletons, with the ten largest covering around a fifth. The source material was PBMCs or a T cell subset sorted from them (not recorded which). Receptor source: a man between 18 and 29 years old who had mild COVID-19 (a few samples of this study predate the infection). Cell type and time point are not known.

The chain employs TRBV6-5 and TRBJ2-3, with 16 bases identical to TRBD2. V lost 6 bases and J lost 8; bases outside the gene matches: 14. In germline, CDR1 is MNHEY, CDR2 SVGAGI. The CDR3 has 18 amino acids. The DNA for the CDR3 is TGTGCCAGCAGAAAAACCGGGACTAGCGGGAGGGCACGTAGTACGCAGTATTTT. Its protein is CASRKTGTSGRARSTQYF.

The gene calls are TRBV20-1 and TRBJ2-3, with D hard to call. V lost 3 bases to trimming and J lost 5 bases, with 6 bases between them. In germline, CDR1 is DFQATT, CDR2 SNEGSKA (reference sequence). The CDR3 is made up of 11 amino acids. Here the CDR3 reads CSARNGDTQYF. In nucleotides, the CDR3 is TGCAGTGCTAGGAACGGAGATACGCAGTATTTT.